This T cell receptor beta chain stems from a study of identical twins. Findings and limits, study-wide: High-abundance cord blood beta clonotypes had fewer insertions; memory repertoires showed none. Part of the zero-insertion signal could reflect confounding by invariant MAIT and iNKT cells.

With regard to this clonotype: The antigen is unknown.

A universal primer site was incorporated via template switching, and the cDNA contained unique molecular identifiers. A single record per CDR3 protein comes from TCRdb applying MiXCR to the 5' RACE reads. The profile shows under 300,000 distinct CDR3 sequences, roughly an eighth of them singletons. This CDR3 contains 14 residues. Trimming left V 1 base short and J 6 bases short, with 13 bases between. Germline CDR1 SGHRS, CDR2 YFSETQ. This receptor was taken from a woman aged 18-35 years in good health. The sample consisted of memory (CD45RO+) T cells sorted from blood. This sequence joins TRBV5-1 and TRBJ1-2, with D possibly being TRBD1 (5 bases). CDR3 protein: CASSLWAGNNGYTF. Here the CDR3 DNA reads TGCGCCAGCAGCTTGTGGGCAGGGAATAATGGCTACACCTTC.